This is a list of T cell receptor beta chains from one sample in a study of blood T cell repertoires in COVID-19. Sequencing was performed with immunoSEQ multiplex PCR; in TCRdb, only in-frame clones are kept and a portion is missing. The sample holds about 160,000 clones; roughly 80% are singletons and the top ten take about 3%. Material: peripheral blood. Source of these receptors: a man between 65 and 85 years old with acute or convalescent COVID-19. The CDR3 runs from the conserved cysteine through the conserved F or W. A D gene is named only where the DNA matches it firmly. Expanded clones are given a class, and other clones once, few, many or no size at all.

cdr3_aa: CASSQPRQGGCEKLFF
cdr3_nt: TGCGCCAGCAGTCAGCCCCGGCAGGGGGGATGCGAAAAACTGTTTTTT
clone_size: NA
d_call: TRBD1
v_call: TRBV23-1
j_call: TRBJ1-4

cdr3_aa: CASSGQTGTGSPLHF
cdr3_nt: TGTGCCAGCAGCGGCCAGACAGGGACGGGCTCACCCCTCCACTTT
clone_size: few
d_call: TRBD1
v_call: TRBV7-2
j_call: TRBJ1-6

cdr3_aa: CASSQGGTGFTGELFF
cdr3_nt: TGTGCCAGCAGCCAGGGTGGGACAGGGTTCACCGGGGAGCTGTTTTTT
clone_size: NA
d_call: TRBD1
v_call: TRBV9
j_call: TRBJ2-2

cdr3_aa: CAWSWTSGRLKTQYF
cdr3_nt: TGTGCCTGGAGTTGGACTAGCGGGAGACTCAAGACCCAGTACTTC
clone_size: NA
d_call: TRBD2
v_call: TRBV30
j_call: TRBJ2-5

cdr3_aa: CATSDWTVTDTQYF
cdr3_nt: TGTGCCACCAGTGATTGGACAGTCACAGATACGCAGTATTTT
clone_size: NA
d_call: NA
v_call: TRBV24-1
j_call: TRBJ2-3

cdr3_aa: CASLVGTSGITGELFF
cdr3_nt: TGTGCCAGCCTCGTCGGTACCTCGGGGATCACCGGGGAGCTGTTTTTT
clone_size: NA
d_call: NA
v_call: TRBV18
j_call: TRBJ2-2

cdr3_aa: CASSFGTEDPEAFF
cdr3_nt: TGTGCCAGCAGCTTCGGGACAGAGGACCCTGAAGCTTTCTTT
clone_size: NA
d_call: TRBD1
v_call: TRBV7-9
j_call: TRBJ1-1

cdr3_aa: CASSLVPGGNEQFF
cdr3_nt: TGTGCCAGCAGCTTAGTCCCGGGAGGAAATGAGCAGTTCTTC
clone_size: few
d_call: TRBD2
v_call: TRBV7-9
j_call: TRBJ2-1

cdr3_aa: CASGLIDQPQHF
cdr3_nt: TGTGCCAGCGGACTTATCGATCAGCCCCAGCATTTT
clone_size: NA
d_call: NA
v_call: TRBV28
j_call: TRBJ1-5

cdr3_aa: CASSLGLSGSLDEQYF
cdr3_nt: TGTGCCAGCAGCTTAGGGTTAAGCGGGAGTCTCGACGAGCAGTACTTC
clone_size: NA
d_call: TRBD2
v_call: TRBV7-2
j_call: TRBJ2-7

cdr3_aa: CASSPLSHYSSKNYGYTF
cdr3_nt: TGTGCCAGCAGTCCTCTTTCTCATTACAGCTCGAAGAACTATGGCTACACCTTC
clone_size: NA
d_call: NA
v_call: TRBV28
j_call: TRBJ1-2

cdr3_aa: CASSFRTSWVLQETQYF
cdr3_nt: TGTGCCAGCAGTTTTCGGACTAGCTGGGTCCTCCAAGAGACCCAGTACTTC
clone_size: NA
d_call: TRBD2
v_call: TRBV27
j_call: TRBJ2-5

cdr3_aa: CASSSGQGTETQYF
cdr3_nt: TGCGCCAGCAGTTCGGGACAGGGGACAGAGACCCAGTACTTC
clone_size: few
d_call: TRBD1
v_call: TRBV10-1
j_call: TRBJ2-5

cdr3_aa: CATSFGQGSYNEQFF
cdr3_nt: TGTGCCACCAGTTTCGGCCAGGGGTCCTACAATGAGCAGTTCTTC
clone_size: NA
d_call: NA
v_call: TRBV24-1
j_call: TRBJ2-1

cdr3_aa: CASSAPNTVLTEAFF
cdr3_nt: TGTGCCAGCTCCGCCCCCAATACCGTACTCACTGAAGCTTTCTTT
clone_size: NA
d_call: NA
v_call: TRBV18
j_call: TRBJ1-1

cdr3_aa: CSARTGGLTEAFF
cdr3_nt: TGCAGCGCCCGGACAGGAGGATTGACTGAAGCTTTCTTT
clone_size: NA
d_call: TRBD1
v_call: TRBV29-1
j_call: TRBJ1-1

cdr3_aa: CASSVGVSGLAYNEQFF
cdr3_nt: TGTGCCAGCAGCGTAGGGGTTAGCGGCTTAGCCTACAATGAGCAGTTCTTC
clone_size: NA
d_call: NA
v_call: TRBV9
j_call: TRBJ2-1

cdr3_aa: CATSDLGGNGYTF
cdr3_nt: TGTGCCACCAGTGATTTGGGAGGGAATGGCTACACCTTC
clone_size: few
d_call: NA
v_call: TRBV24-1
j_call: TRBJ1-2

cdr3_aa: CASSPPGLAGRNEQFF
cdr3_nt: TGTGCCAGCTCACCACCCGGACTAGCGGGGCGAAATGAGCAGTTCTTC
clone_size: once
d_call: TRBD2
v_call: TRBV18
j_call: TRBJ2-1

cdr3_aa: CAWGADTRGYTF
cdr3_nt: TGTGCCTGGGGGGCGGACACGCGGGGCTACACCTTC
clone_size: NA
d_call: NA
v_call: TRBV30
j_call: TRBJ1-2

cdr3_aa: CASSPSGLSNTDTQYF
cdr3_nt: TGTGCCAGCAGCCCGTCGGGACTATCGAACACAGATACGCAGTATTTT
clone_size: NA
d_call: TRBD2
v_call: TRBV7-8
j_call: TRBJ2-3

cdr3_aa: CATSDGGSTNYNEQFF
cdr3_nt: TGTGCCACCAGTGACGGGGGATCCACCAACTACAATGAGCAGTTCTTC
clone_size: NA
d_call: NA
v_call: TRBV24-1
j_call: TRBJ2-1

cdr3_aa: CASSGQGGAPLHF
cdr3_nt: TGTGCCAGCAGCGGACAGGGTGGTGCACCCCTCCACTTT
clone_size: NA
d_call: TRBD1
v_call: TRBV6-4
j_call: TRBJ1-6

cdr3_aa: CAQDRTPTSGANVLTF
cdr3_nt: TGTGCCCAGGACCGGACACCGACCTCTGGGGCCAACGTCCTGACTTTC
clone_size: NA
d_call: NA
v_call: TRBV2
j_call: TRBJ2-6

cdr3_aa: CASSFLGGATYEQYF
cdr3_nt: TGCGCCAGCAGCTTCCTAGGAGGGGCAACCTACGAGCAGTACTTC
clone_size: NA
d_call: NA
v_call: TRBV5-1
j_call: TRBJ2-7

cdr3_aa: CASSPRTGPSETQYF
cdr3_nt: TGTGCCAGCTCACCCAGGACAGGGCCGAGCGAGACCCAGTACTTC
clone_size: few
d_call: TRBD1
v_call: TRBV18
j_call: TRBJ2-5

cdr3_aa: CASSLPGLAGGGQETQYF
cdr3_nt: TGTGCCAGCAGTTTACCGGGACTAGCGGGAGGTGGTCAAGAGACCCAGTACTTC
clone_size: NA
d_call: TRBD2
v_call: TRBV28
j_call: TRBJ2-5

cdr3_aa: CASRPRGETQYF
cdr3_nt: TGTGCAAGTCGCCCGAGAGGAGAGACCCAGTACTTC
clone_size: NA
d_call: NA
v_call: TRBV12-2
j_call: TRBJ2-5

cdr3_aa: CASSVERTGTRAYGYTF
cdr3_nt: TGTGCCAGCAGCGTAGAAAGGACAGGAACCAGGGCCTATGGCTACACCTTC
clone_size: NA
d_call: TRBD1
v_call: TRBV9
j_call: TRBJ1-2

cdr3_aa: CASSVDSTGWHEKLFF
cdr3_nt: TGTGCCAGCAGCGTAGACTCGACAGGGTGGCATGAAAAACTGTTTTTT
clone_size: NA
d_call: TRBD1
v_call: TRBV9
j_call: TRBJ1-4

cdr3_aa: CASSLEGRGMNTEAFF
cdr3_nt: TGCGCCAGCAGCTTGGAGGGCAGGGGGATGAACACTGAAGCTTTCTTT
clone_size: NA
d_call: TRBD1
v_call: TRBV5-1
j_call: TRBJ1-1

cdr3_aa: CASSLTQPPDTQYF
cdr3_nt: TGTGCCAGCAGCTTAACACAACCCCCTGATACGCAGTATTTT
clone_size: NA
d_call: NA
v_call: TRBV11-3
j_call: TRBJ2-3

cdr3_aa: CASTPGQGNQPQHF
cdr3_nt: TGTGCCAGCACCCCCGGACAGGGCAATCAGCCCCAGCATTTT
clone_size: few
d_call: TRBD1
v_call: TRBV6-5
j_call: TRBJ1-5

cdr3_aa: CASKVANTEAFF
cdr3_nt: TGTGCCAGCAAAGTGGCGAACACTGAAGCTTTCTTT
clone_size: NA
d_call: NA
v_call: TRBV2
j_call: TRBJ1-1

cdr3_aa: CASKRGNEQFF
cdr3_nt: TGTGCCAGTAAACGGGGCAATGAGCAGTTCTTC
clone_size: NA
d_call: NA
v_call: TRBV27
j_call: TRBJ2-1

cdr3_aa: CASSPLLAGGSGEQFF
cdr3_nt: TGCGCCAGCAGCCCGCTACTAGCGGGGGGGAGTGGTGAGCAGTTCTTC
clone_size: NA
d_call: TRBD2
v_call: TRBV5-1
j_call: TRBJ2-1

cdr3_aa: CASSIPNNWNQPQHF
cdr3_nt: TGTGCCAGTAGTATCCCCAATAACTGGAATCAGCCCCAGCATTTT
clone_size: NA
d_call: NA
v_call: TRBV19
j_call: TRBJ1-5

cdr3_aa: CASSREGSSYNEQFF
cdr3_nt: TGTGCCAGCAGTCGGGAGGGAAGCTCCTACAATGAGCAGTTCTTC
clone_size: NA
d_call: TRBD2
v_call: TRBV6-4
j_call: TRBJ2-1

cdr3_aa: CASSLLAGTGRMNTEAFF
cdr3_nt: TGCGCCAGCAGCTTGTTGGCTGGGACAGGGCGGATGAACACTGAAGCTTTCTTT
clone_size: once
d_call: TRBD1
v_call: TRBV5-1
j_call: TRBJ1-1

cdr3_aa: CASSLRDSQETQYF
cdr3_nt: TGTGCCAGCAGCTTACGGGACAGCCAAGAGACCCAGTACTTC
clone_size: NA
d_call: TRBD1
v_call: TRBV7-9
j_call: TRBJ2-5

cdr3_aa: CASSKGQGENTIYF
cdr3_nt: TGCGCCAGCAGCAAAGGACAGGGGGAAAACACCATATATTTT
clone_size: NA
d_call: TRBD1
v_call: TRBV5-1
j_call: TRBJ1-3

cdr3_aa: CASSPRGRQSYNEQFF
cdr3_nt: TGTGCCAGTAGTCCCAGGGGGCGGCAGTCCTACAATGAGCAGTTCTTC
clone_size: NA
d_call: TRBD1
v_call: TRBV19
j_call: TRBJ2-1